This T cell receptor beta chain stems from a study of blood T cells in healthy people across ages. Overall study results and limits: Greater diversity and more naive CD4+ cells were seen in long-lived donors than in aged donors.

This clonotype was seen ten or more times. Antigen unknown. A second PCR, run for about 7 to 11 cycles, used a sample-barcoded 5' primer plus a J-beta primer mix. MiXCR was run by TCRdb on the 5' RACE reads, yielding one entry per CDR3 protein. Of about 700,000 distinct CDR3 sequences listed, about 30% were seen once; the top ten hold 15%. Trimming pared 1 base from V and 3 bases from J, leaving 14 bases between. Germline CDR1 and CDR2: PRHDT and FYEKMQ (reference sequence). This CDR3 has 16 amino acids. The receptor was isolated from a woman at least 80 years old in good health. The rearrangement links TRBV13 to TRBJ2-3, with unresolved D. Sequencing was carried out using blood. The CDR3 spells CASSLAGKLGTDTQYF. The CDR3 DNA sequence: TGTGCCAGCAGCTTAGCGGGCAAGCTCGGAACAGATACGCAGTATTTT. Together with reference TRBV13 and TRBJ2-3, the CDR3 gives the full variable domain: AAGVIQSPRHLIKEKRETATLKCYPIPRHDTVYWYQQGPGQDPQFLISFYEKMQSDKGSIPDRFSAQQFSDYHSELNMSSLELGDSALYFCASSLAGKLGTDTQYFGPGTRLTVL.